The 25 T cell receptor beta chains below come from one sample, sequenced in a study of cytomegalovirus exposure and HLA in healthy donors. Only in-frame clones appear in the TCRdb table, and some are missing; sequencing was by immunoSEQ multiplex PCR. The table lists 200,000 or so clones, 85% to 95% of them singletons. The sequenced material came from PBMCs. The source of these receptors is a woman between 18 and 29 years old in good health and CMV-seronegative.

CDR3 protein: CASSEADNYGYTF. CDR3 nucleotides: TGTGCCAGCAGTGAGGCAGATAACTATGGCTACACCTTC. The rearrangement uses TRBV6-1 and TRBJ1-2; D gene uncertain. CDR1 is MNHNS and CDR2 is SASEGT in the germline V gene. The germline V and J ends were trimmed by 3 bases and 1 base, with 6 bases remaining between them. The CDR3 has 13 residues.

The chain is built from TRBV30 and TRBJ2-3; D is uncertain. The CDR3 has 15 residues. V was trimmed by 3 bases and J by 1 base, leaving 14 bases between them. Germline loops: CDR1 GTSNPN, CDR2 SVGIG (reference sequence). As DNA, the CDR3 is TGTGCCTGGAGAGAGCTTGGCGGAGGCACAGATACGCAGTATTTT. Its protein is CAWRELGGGTDTQYF.

The chain carries TRBV7-9 and TRBJ1-5; possible D gene TRBD1, 5 bases. The germline V gene encodes CDR1 SEHNR and CDR2 FQNEAQ (reference sequence). V was clipped by 4 bases and J by 7 bases, with 8 bases between them. The CDR3 totals 12 residues. CDR3 sequence reads: CASSSGRQPQHF. The CDR3 region has the DNA TGTGCCAGCAGCTCAGGGAGGCAGCCCCAGCATTTT. The full variable domain, with the rest looked up from reference TRBV7-9 and TRBJ1-5, is DTGVSQNPRHKITKRGQNVTFRCDPISEHNRLYWYRQTLGQGPEFLTYFQNEAQLEKSRLLSDRFSAERPKGSFSTLEIQRTEQGDSAMYLCASSSGRQPQHFGDGTRLSIL.

V usage is TRBV27 and J usage is TRBJ2-1; TRBD2 agrees at 12 bases. This CDR3 has 16 amino acids. Losses at the gene ends were 4 bases for V and 5 bases for J; bases not matched to a gene: 6. The V gene's germline CDR1 is MNHEY and CDR2 SMNVEV (reference sequence). CDR3 amino acids: CASSWPSGRVNNEQFF. DNA for the CDR3: TGTGCCAGCAGTTGGCCTAGCGGGAGGGTAAACAATGAGCAGTTCTTC.

The chain uses TRBV30 and TRBJ2-7, with 7 positions matching TRBD2. The CDR3 runs 16 residues. Unmatched junction bases numbered 9, after V lost 1 base and J lost 0 bases. Per the germline V gene, CDR1 is GTSNPN and CDR2 is SVGIG (reference sequence). The CDR3 region is CAWSGTSLPISYEQYF. The DNA for the CDR3 is TGTGCCTGGAGTGGGACTAGTCTACCGATCTCCTACGAGCAGTACTTC.

V is TRBV6-5 and J is TRBJ2-7; the D gene is possibly TRBD1 (5 bases). The CDR3 has 12 amino acids. V gave up 0 bases and J gave up 5 bases, with 5 bases separating them. Looked up from germline, CDR1 is MNHEY and CDR2 is SVGAGI. CDR3 sequence: CASSYSGHEQYF. CDR3 sequence (DNA): TGTGCCAGCAGTTACTCGGGGCACGAGCAGTACTTC.

The chain links TRBV10-3 to TRBJ1-2; no firm D call. The germline V gene encodes CDR1 ENHRY and CDR2 SYGVKD. The V and J ends lost 0 bases and 6 bases respectively, with 14 bases between them. CDR3 length: 15 amino acids. The CDR3 DNA reads TGTGCCATCAGTGAGTCGATGGCAGACTCTGATGGCTACACCTTC. This translates into CAISESMADSDGYTF.

CDR3 sequence (DNA): TGTGCCAGCAGTCAGGACAGGGGCGGACAGCCCCAGCATTTT. Translation: CASSQDRGGQPQHF. The chain is built from TRBV27 and TRBJ1-5; 9 bases align to TRBD1. Germline V gene sequence: CDR1 MNHEY, CDR2 SMNVEV (reference sequence). With V trimmed by 5 bases and J by 7 bases, 6 bases remained unmatched. The CDR3 sequence is 14 residues long.

CDR3 region: CASSKGRGIRMNTEAFF. The CDR3 DNA is TGTGCCAGCAGTAAAGGCAGGGGGATCCGCATGAACACTGAAGCTTTCTTT. The V and J genes are TRBV5-8 and TRBJ1-1, with 7 positions matching TRBD1. The CDR3 runs 17 residues. V trimming: 5 bases; J trimming: 0 bases; junction bases outside the gene matches: 13. Germline V lookup: CDR1 SGHTS, CDR2 YDEGEE.

The chain has TRBV5-1 and TRBJ2-7; TRBD2 might be the D (5 bases). V was clipped by 0 bases and J by 5 bases, with 18 bases between them. The V gene's germline CDR1 is SGHRS and CDR2 YFSETQ. CDR3 length: 16 amino acids. Written as DNA, the CDR3 is TGCGCCAGCAGCTTGGTTGGTCGGGGTAAGGGCCACGAGCAGTACTTC. This translates into CASSLVGRGKGHEQYF.

The V gene is TRBV6-1, the J gene TRBJ1-3, with D hard to call. V was pared by 4 bases and J by 4 bases, with 14 bases between. The germline gives CDR1 MNHNS, CDR2 SASEGT. The CDR3 loop spans 15 amino acids. CDR3 residues: CASSVGVPRGNTIYF. The CDR3 DNA reads as TGTGCCAGCAGTGTCGGGGTTCCGAGGGGAAACACCATATATTTT.

This chain uses TRBV5-6 with TRBJ2-7, with D tentatively TRBD2 (5 bases). Per germline, CDR1 SGHDT and CDR2 YYEEEE. The ends were cut back, 1 base at V and 2 bases at J, with 16 bases in the middle. The CDR3 covers 16 residues. DNA of the CDR3: TGTGCCAGCAGCTTGTTTTCCCCGGCGGGTACCTACGAGCAGTACTTC. Translated, it gives CASSLFSPAGTYEQYF.

The chain joins TRBV5-1 to TRBJ2-3; 7 positions agree with TRBD2. With V trimmed by 4 bases and J by 4 bases, 12 bases remained unmatched. This CDR3 contains 16 residues. Germline V gene sequence: CDR1 SGHRS, CDR2 YFSETQ. The CDR3 region has the DNA TGCGCCAGCAGCATCGAGCGGGGCCGATTGGCAGATACGCAGTATTTT. Translation gives CASSIERGRLADTQYF.

V is TRBV15 and J is TRBJ2-1; possible D gene TRBD2, 5 bases. The CDR3 is 13 amino acids. V lost 6 bases and J lost 4, with 10 bases in between. Germline lookup yields CDR1 LNHNV and CDR2 YYDKDF (reference sequence). CDR3: CATRAEVYNEQFF. The CDR3 nucleotides are TGTGCCACCAGGGCGGAGGTATACAATGAGCAGTTCTTC.

To note about this clone: Other DNA sequences in the sample encode the same CDR3. This chain joins TRBV5-1 and TRBJ2-7; D remains unclear. The CDR3 consists of 12 residues. In germline, CDR1 is SGHRS, CDR2 YFSETQ. V was cut by 3 bases and J by 0 bases, with 4 bases left in between. DNA for the CDR3: TGCGCCAGCAGCTCATCCTCCTACGAGCAGTACTTC. Protein sequence: CASSSSSYEQYF.

This chain links TRBV13 with TRBJ1-1; D is perhaps TRBD1 (6 bases). Trimming removed 4 bases from V and 6 bases from J, with 18 bases in between. Germline loops: CDR1 PRHDT, CDR2 FYEKMQ (reference sequence). CDR3 length equals 15 residues. CDR3 nucleotides: TGTGCCAGCAGCTCGAGACAGGAGGTTGTCGCTGAAGCTTTCTTT. Residues: CASSSRQEVVAEAFF.

The V gene is TRBV27, the J gene TRBJ2-7; TRBD1 matches at 11 bases. Per germline, CDR1 MNHEY and CDR2 SMNVEV (reference sequence). The CDR3 covers 14 residues. V gave up 3 bases and J gave up 2 bases; unmatched junction bases: 0. The CDR3 sequence: CASSLGQGAYEQYF. CDR3 DNA: TGTGCCAGCAGTTTGGGACAGGGGGCCTACGAGCAGTACTTC.

This clone was observed a single time. The V gene is TRBV27, the J gene TRBJ1-2; TRBD1 might be the D (5 bases). The CDR3 loop spans 14 amino acids. The germline CDR1 and CDR2 sequences are MNHEY and SMNVEV (reference sequence). The V and J ends lost 5 bases and 5 bases respectively, with 15 bases between them. The CDR3 DNA sequence: TGTGCCAGCAGTCCATATACAGGAGATTATGGCTACACCTTC. This translates into CASSPYTGDYGYTF.

The rearrangement uses TRBV5-1 and TRBJ2-7; TRBD2 matches 10 bases. The germline CDR1 and CDR2 sequences are SGHRS and YFSETQ. V shed 4 bases, J shed 4 bases, and the junction held 14 bases outside the gene matches. CDR3 length equals 17 residues. CDR3 bases: TGCGCCAGCAGCCAACTAGCGGGAACTGCGGGCTATTACGAGCAGTACTTC. This codes for CASSQLAGTAGYYEQYF.

The chain employs TRBV6-6 and TRBJ2-7; the D gene is possibly TRBD2 (5 bases). Germline V gene data show CDR1 as MNHNY and CDR2 as SVGAGI (reference sequence). The CDR3 has 12 residues. Trimming took off 5 bases at V and 1 base at J, with 6 bases between the two ends. The chain's CDR3 is CASSRESYEQYF. CDR3 nucleotides: TGTGCCAGCAGTAGGGAGTCCTACGAGCAGTACTTC.

The chain recombines TRBV19 with TRBJ2-7; 13 bases align to TRBD2. CDR1 and CDR2 from the germline V gene are LNHDA and SQIVND (reference sequence). The V segment lost 3 bases and the J segment 3 bases; nucleotides outside the gene matches: 2. There are 15 residues in the CDR3. In DNA form, the CDR3 reads TGTGCCAGTAGTATCGGACTAGCGGGGGTCTACGAGCAGTACTTC. Translation gives CASSIGLAGVYEQYF. Drawing the rest from reference TRBV19 and TRBJ2-7, the complete variable domain is DGGITQSPKYLFRKEGQNVTLSCEQNLNHDAMYWYRQDPGQGLRLIYYSQIVNDFQKGDIAEGYSVSREKKESFPLTVTSAQKNPTAFYLCASSIGLAGVYEQYFGPGTRLTVT.

The chain combines TRBV5-1 with TRBJ1-1; possible D gene TRBD1, 6 bases. The germline CDR1 and CDR2 sequences are SGHRS and YFSETQ. This CDR3 spans 13 amino acids. Trimming stripped 3 bases from V and 3 bases from J, with 9 bases between. CDR3 sequence: CASSSGQYTEAFF. In DNA, the CDR3 is TGCGCCAGCAGCTCTGGACAGTACACTGAAGCTTTCTTT.

The genes are TRBV27 and TRBJ2-1, with 7 bases identical to TRBD1. Germline CDR1 MNHEY, CDR2 SMNVEV (reference sequence). The CDR3 contains 15 residues. V shed 5 bases, J shed 0 bases, and the junction held 4 bases outside the gene matches. CDR3 coding DNA: TGTGCCAGCAGTGAGGGGGCCCCCTCCTACAATGAGCAGTTCTTC. This sequence encodes CASSEGAPSYNEQFF.

Remarks on this clone: One end of the junction is discordant with germline, which a read error may explain. The chain couples TRBV19 to TRBJ1-1; D possibly corresponds to TRBD1 (5 bases). There are 13 residues in the CDR3. In germline, CDR1 is LNHDA, CDR2 SQIVND (reference sequence). CDR3 sequence: CASTIGEGTEAFF. CDR3 nucleotide sequence: TGTGCCAGTACTATAGGGGAGGGCACTGAAGCTTTCTTT.

This chain joins TRBV7-9 and TRBJ2-1, with 8 nucleotides matching TRBD2. The CDR3 extends over 15 amino acids. The V gene's germline CDR1 is SEHNR and CDR2 FQNEAQ (reference sequence). The V and J ends lost 5 bases and 7 bases, in that order; junction bases with no gene match: 10. CDR3 sequence reads: CASSGIAGSSNEQFF. CDR3 nucleotide sequence: TGTGCCAGCAGCGGAATAGCGGGGTCCTCTAATGAGCAGTTCTTC.